These 28 T cell receptor beta chains share one sample of origin, sequenced in a study of siplizumab effects on memory and regulatory T cells. TCRdb's table, derived via immunoSEQ multiplex PCR, lists solely in-frame clones and lacks some. The sample holds about 3,400 clones, 45% to 60% seen once. No antigen is known for these receptors. As described, mixed lymphocyte reaction cells underwent coculture at 37°C for a duration of more than five days. Specimen: CFSE-low (dividing) CD8+ T cells sorted from an allogeneic mixed lymphocyte reaction. The receptors were gathered from a human donor in good health; the cells came from an allogeneic mixed lymphocyte reaction. Some clones in this sample may be carry-over from other donors' samples.

J is TRBJ2-1 and V is TRBV30; 13 bases agree with TRBD2. Germline loops: CDR1 GTSNPN, CDR2 SVGIG (reference sequence). V shed 2 bases, J shed 5 bases, and the junction held 6 bases outside the gene matches. The CDR3 is 16 residues long. Here the CDR3 DNA reads TGTGCCTGGAGTAACCCGGGACTAGCGGGGCACAATGAGCAGTTCTTC. Translating it yields CAWSNPGLAGHNEQFF.

The V call is TRBV4-1, the J call TRBJ2-7; D perhaps matches TRBD2 (7 bases). The CDR3 has 15 amino acids. The germline V gene encodes CDR1 MGHRA and CDR2 YSYEKL. Trimming shortened V by 4 bases and J by 3 bases, and 16 bases separated the two germline ends. CDR3 nucleotides: TGCGCCAGCAGCCCACTCAGGGGAGGGATCTACGAGCAGTACTTC. Its protein product is CASSPLRGGIYEQYF.

The chain recombines TRBV2 with TRBJ2-1; D is undetermined. The CDR3 extends over 13 amino acids. Germline CDR1 and CDR2: SNHLY and FYNNEI. V lost 8 bases, J lost 0 bases, and 8 bases lay in between. CDR3 sequence (DNA): TGTGCCAGCGCGGCTGTCTCCTACAATGAGCAGTTCTTC. Residues: CASAAVSYNEQFF.

The rearrangement joins TRBV27 to TRBJ2-7; TRBD1 matches at 9 bases. The junction had 4 bases not matched to a gene; V was cut back by 6 bases and J by 1 base. The CDR3 spans 14 residues. Germline V gene data show CDR1 as MNHEY and CDR2 as SMNVEV (reference sequence). CDR3 nucleotides: TGTGCCAGCAGGCGACAGGGGGATTCCTACGAGCAGTACTTC. The encoded protein is CASRRQGDSYEQYF.

The rearrangement links TRBV2 to TRBJ1-2, with 8 bases fitting TRBD1. Germline-derived CDR1 and CDR2 are SNHLY and FYNNEI. After removal of 6 bases from V and 2 bases from J, the junction contained 11 bases not matched to a gene. This CDR3 is built from 16 residues. The chain's CDR3 is CASSQPEDRANYGYTF. In DNA form, the CDR3 reads TGTGCCAGCAGCCAACCCGAGGACAGGGCAAACTATGGCTACACCTTC. Full variable domain (remainder filled in from reference TRBV2 and TRBJ1-2): EPEVTQTPSHQVTQMGQEVILRCVPISNHLYFYWYRQILGQKVEFLVSFYNNEISEKSEIFDDQFSVERPDGSNFTLKIRSTKLEDSAMYFCASSQPEDRANYGYTFGSGTRLTVV.

This chain links TRBV7-3 with TRBJ2-1; D may be TRBD1 (5 bases). This CDR3 comprises 14 residues. Germline V CDR1 and CDR2: SGHTA, FQGTGA. The germline V and J ends were trimmed by 4 bases and 8 bases, with 15 bases remaining between them. CDR3: CASSSTGARDEQFF. The CDR3 DNA follows: TGTGCCAGCAGCTCTACAGGAGCTCGGGATGAGCAGTTCTTC. Combining the CDR3 with reference TRBV7-3 and TRBJ2-1 gives the whole variable domain GAGVSQTPSNKVTEKGKYVELRCDPISGHTALYWYRQSLGQGPEFLIYFQGTGAADDSGLPNDRFFAVRPEGSVSTLKIQRTERGDSAVYLCASSSTGARDEQFFGPGTRLTVL.

This rearrangement joins TRBV9 to TRBJ2-7; D is ambiguous. V was pared by 4 bases and J by 2 bases, with 13 bases between. The germline V gene has CDR1 SGDLS and CDR2 YYNGEE. The CDR3 loop spans 14 amino acids. Here the CDR3 DNA reads TGTGCCAGCAGCCCAAAGACACTTACCTACGAGCAGTACTTC. It specifies CASSPKTLTYEQYF. Using reference TRBV9 and TRBJ2-7 for the parts outside the CDR3, the full variable domain is DSGVTQTPKHLITATGQRVTLRCSPRSGDLSVYWYQQSLDQGLQFLIQYYNGEERAKGNILERFSAQQFPDLHSELNLSSLELGDSALYFCASSPKTLTYEQYFGPGTRLTVT.

The table lists this clone with a count of one. The chain uses TRBV19 and TRBJ2-7, with 8 bases fitting TRBD2. J gave up 4 bases and V 6 bases, and 8 bases lay outside the gene matches. CDR3 length: 14 residues. The germline V gene has CDR1 LNHDA and CDR2 SQIVND (reference sequence). CDR3 amino acids: CASSPGLGEYEQYF. The CDR3 DNA is TGTGCCAGTAGCCCGGGACTAGGAGAGTACGAGCAGTACTTC.

This clone turned up a few times. The chain employs TRBV12-5 and TRBJ2-7; TRBD2 matches at 7 bases. The length of the CDR3 is 19 residues. CDR1 and CDR2 from the germline V gene are LGHNT and FRNRAP. The junction had 18 bases not matched to a gene; V was cut back by 2 bases and J by 2 bases. CDR3 DNA sequence: TGTGCTAGTGGTTTGATGGGGATCGGAGGAGCGGGGCGGGCCTACGAGCAGTACTTC. It is translated as CASGLMGIGGAGRAYEQYF.

This clone rates as medium-sized. The V gene is TRBV19, the J gene TRBJ2-7, with D perhaps being TRBD1 or TRBD2 (5 bases each). Germline V CDR1 and CDR2: LNHDA, SQIVND (reference sequence). The CDR3 is made up of 13 amino acids. Trimming shortened V by 1 base and J by 2 bases, and 6 bases separated the two germline ends. The CDR3 here is CASSIGGAYEQYF. The CDR3 DNA sequence: TGTGCCAGTAGTATAGGAGGGGCCTACGAGCAGTACTTC.

A single count supports this clone. V gene TRBV19 combines with J gene TRBJ2-1; no clear D gene. Looked up from germline, CDR1 is LNHDA and CDR2 is SQIVND (reference sequence). V lost 3 bases and J 7 bases, leaving 13 bases between the germline ends. This CDR3 spans 14 amino acids. The CDR3 DNA sequence: TGTGCCAGTAGTATTGTTGCGTTACATAATGAGCAGTTCTTC. Encoded protein: CASSIVALHNEQFF.

V gene TRBV15 combines with J gene TRBJ1-5; no firm D call. CDR1 is LNHNV and CDR2 is YYDKDF in the germline V gene (reference sequence). Deletions cut 5 bases from V and 4 bases from J, with 15 bases between. The CDR3 is 15 residues long. Here the CDR3 reads CATSAGVQLNQPQHF. CDR3 sequence (DNA): TGTGCCACCAGCGCCGGGGTACAGCTAAATCAGCCCCAGCATTTT.

This chain joins TRBV11-1 and TRBJ2-7; 7 nucleotides align to TRBD2. The CDR3 runs to 13 residues. The V and J ends lost 5 bases and 4 bases, in that order; junction bases with no gene match: 5. Germline V lookup: CDR1 SGHAT, CDR2 FQDESV (reference sequence). CDR3 nucleotide sequence: TGTGCCAGCAGCCCCCTGGGGGGGTACGAGCAGTACTTC. This translates into CASSPLGGYEQYF.

The sample holds a few counts of this clone. This chain uses TRBV4-3 with TRBJ1-2, with D hard to call. The CDR3 has 15 residues. CDR1 is LGHNA and CDR2 is YSLEER in the germline V gene. V was trimmed by 4 bases and J by 2 bases, leaving 14 bases between them. The CDR3 nucleotides read TGCGCCAGCAGCCTCCGGCGGCAGCTCAACTATGGCTACACCTTC. Translating it yields CASSLRRQLNYGYTF.

The chain carries TRBV9 and TRBJ2-2, with unresolved D. The CDR3 totals 12 residues. V lost 1 base to trimming and J lost 6 bases, with 4 bases between them. Germline CDR1 reads SGDLS; CDR2 reads YYNGEE. This chain's CDR3 is CASSVWSGELFF. CDR3 bases: TGTGCCAGCAGCGTATGGTCCGGGGAGCTGTTTTTT.

This clone was seen once. This chain joins TRBV2 and TRBJ2-3; no definite D call. This CDR3 contains 12 residues. V lost 11 bases and J 4 bases, leaving 13 bases between the germline ends. Germline V gene lookup returns CDR1 SNHLY and CDR2 FYNNEI. The CDR3 bases are TGTGCCGAACACCGGGTGCCAGATACGCAGTATTTT. Translating it yields CAEHRVPDTQYF.

The chain has TRBV19 and TRBJ1-6; unclear D gene. CDR1 is LNHDA, CDR2 SQIVND, per germline (reference sequence). Trimming pared 3 bases from V and 11 bases from J, leaving 17 bases between. The CDR3 consists of 15 residues. In DNA form, the CDR3 reads TGTGCCAGTAGTATTGGCGAACCTAATCTTACACCCCTCCACTTT. Translating gives CASSIGEPNLTPLHF.

The J gene is TRBJ2-7, the V gene TRBV19; 7 bases are shared with TRBD1. Trimming cost V 5 bases and J 6 bases; bases outside gene matches: 7. The CDR3 is made up of 13 amino acids. In germline, CDR1 is LNHDA, CDR2 SQIVND (reference sequence). The CDR3 DNA sequence: TGTGCCAGTAGTCCATACAGGGGCAGCGAGCAGTACTTC. It yields the protein CASSPYRGSEQYF. The entire variable domain, with the rest obtained from reference TRBV19 and TRBJ2-7, is as follows: DGGITQSPKYLFRKEGQNVTLSCEQNLNHDAMYWYRQDPGQGLRLIYYSQIVNDFQKGDIAEGYSVSREKKESFPLTVTSAQKNPTAFYLCASSPYRGSEQYFGPGTRLTVT.

This rearrangement joins TRBV9 to TRBJ2-7, with D possibly being TRBD1 or TRBD2 (5 bases each). Trimming stripped 0 bases from V and 3 bases from J, with 13 bases between. Germline V lookup: CDR1 SGDLS, CDR2 YYNGEE. The CDR3 runs to 15 residues. The CDR3 loop is CASSVAPGQGYEQYF. CDR3 nucleotide sequence: TGTGCCAGCAGCGTAGCTCCGGGGCAGGGCTACGAGCAGTACTTC.

The rearrangement links TRBV14 to TRBJ2-7; perhaps TRBD2 as D (6 bases). With 2 bases removed from V and 2 bases from J, the gap between germline ends came to 13 bases. The CDR3 loop spans 15 amino acids. The germline CDR1 and CDR2 sequences are SGHDN and FVKESK. In DNA, the CDR3 is TGTGCCAGCAGCCAACTAGCGTCCATGGCCTACGAGCAGTACTTC. The encoded protein is CASSQLASMAYEQYF.

The genes are TRBV6-5 and TRBJ2-1; the D is unclear. The CDR3 length is 13 residues. V was trimmed by 7 bases and J by 4 bases, leaving 11 bases between them. The germline CDR1 and CDR2 sequences are MNHEY and SVGAGI. The CDR3 loop is CASNLERYNEQFF. DNA of the CDR3: TGTGCCAGCAACCTAGAACGATACAATGAGCAGTTCTTC.

This clone was observed a few times. The V call is TRBV19, the J call TRBJ1-1; D perhaps matches TRBD1 (6 bases). The CDR3 contains 17 residues. V was pared by 5 bases and J by 4 bases, with 23 bases between. Per germline, CDR1 LNHDA and CDR2 SQIVND (reference sequence). The CDR3 loop is CASSPSGQGHWITEAFF. The CDR3, as DNA: TGTGCCAGTAGTCCCTCTGGGCAGGGACATTGGATCACTGAAGCTTTCTTT.

The V and J genes are TRBV19 and TRBJ2-5; D is tentatively TRBD1 or TRBD2 (5 bases each). The last part of the DNA fits TRBJ2-7 better; the J call may be wrong. CDR1 and CDR2 from the germline V gene are LNHDA and SQIVND (reference sequence). CDR3 size: 17 residues. This chain's CDR3 is CASSIALGPGDFYEQYF. DNA of the CDR3: TGTGCCAGTAGTATAGCCCTGGGACCAGGAGACTTCTACGAGCAGTACTTC.

The J gene is TRBJ1-2, the V gene TRBV19; 8 bases match TRBD1. The CDR3 extends over 14 amino acids. J gave up 5 bases and V 5 bases, and 7 bases lay outside the gene matches. Germline V lookup: CDR1 LNHDA, CDR2 SQIVND (reference sequence). CDR3 protein: CASSQGAAYYGYTF. As DNA, the CDR3 is TGTGCCAGTAGTCAGGGGGCGGCATATTATGGCTACACCTTC.

The chain couples TRBV7-9 to TRBJ2-5; possible D gene TRBD2, 6 bases. Judging by the DNA end, TRBJ2-7 fits better; the J call may be wrong. This CDR3 spans 11 amino acids. From germline, CDR1 is SEHNR and CDR2 FQNEAQ (reference sequence). CDR3 nucleotides: TGTGCCTCGACGGGGGACTACGAGCAGTACTTC. Translating it yields CASTGDYEQYF.

This rearrangement joins TRBV7-8 to TRBJ1-5, with a possible D match to TRBD1 (5 bases). The V and J ends lost 2 bases and 4 bases respectively, with 9 bases between them. The germline gives CDR1 SGHVS, CDR2 FQNEAQ. This CDR3 is built from 14 residues. The CDR3 DNA follows: TGTGCCAGCAGCTTATTGGGGGGAAATCAGCCCCAGCATTTT. Its translation is CASSLLGGNQPQHF.

The chain is built from TRBV6-4 and TRBJ2-3; no definite D call. The V end lost 2 bases, the J end lost 4 bases, and 7 bases lay between the germline ends. Germline V lookup: CDR1 MRHNA, CDR2 SNTAGT. The CDR3 spans 13 residues. The CDR3 bases are TGTGCCAGCAGTGACAGGAATTCAGATACGCAGTATTTT. Translation: CASSDRNSDTQYF.

The CDR3 sequence: CASSSVGDYEQYF. The CDR3 DNA reads TGTGCCAGCAGCTCAGTGGGAGACTACGAGCAGTACTTC. The V gene is TRBV7-9, the J gene TRBJ2-7, with D maybe TRBD2 (5 bases). Per germline, CDR1 SEHNR and CDR2 FQNEAQ (reference sequence). The CDR3 is 13 residues long. Trimming removed 4 bases at V and 3 bases at J, with 10 bases between.